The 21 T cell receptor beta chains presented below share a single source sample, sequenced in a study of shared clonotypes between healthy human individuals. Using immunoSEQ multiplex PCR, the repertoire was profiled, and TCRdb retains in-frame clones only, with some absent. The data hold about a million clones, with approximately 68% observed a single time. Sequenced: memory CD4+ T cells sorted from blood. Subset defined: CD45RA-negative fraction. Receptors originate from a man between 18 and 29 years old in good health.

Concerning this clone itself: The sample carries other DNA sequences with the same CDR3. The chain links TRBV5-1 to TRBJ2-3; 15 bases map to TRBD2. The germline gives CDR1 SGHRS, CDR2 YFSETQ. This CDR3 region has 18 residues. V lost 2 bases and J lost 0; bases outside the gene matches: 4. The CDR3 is CASSLPGLAGGSTDTQYF. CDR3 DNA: TGCGCCAGCAGCTTACCGGGACTAGCGGGGGGTAGCACAGATACGCAGTATTTT. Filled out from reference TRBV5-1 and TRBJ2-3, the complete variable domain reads KAGVTQTPRYLIKTRGQQVTLSCSPISGHRSVSWYQQTPGQGLQFLFEYFSETQRNKGNFPGRFSGRQFSNSRSEMNVSTLELGDSALYLCASSLPGLAGGSTDTQYFGPGTRLTVL.

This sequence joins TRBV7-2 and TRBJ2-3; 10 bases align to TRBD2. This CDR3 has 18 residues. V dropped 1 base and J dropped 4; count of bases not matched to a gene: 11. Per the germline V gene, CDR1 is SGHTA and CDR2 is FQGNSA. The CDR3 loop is CASSLVRSSGSKADTQYF. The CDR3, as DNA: TGTGCCAGCAGCTTAGTACGGTCTAGCGGGAGTAAAGCAGATACGCAGTATTTT.

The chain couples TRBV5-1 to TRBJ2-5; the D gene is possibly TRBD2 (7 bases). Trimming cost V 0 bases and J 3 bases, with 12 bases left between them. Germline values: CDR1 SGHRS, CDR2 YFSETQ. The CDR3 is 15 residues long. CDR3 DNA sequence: TGCGCCAGCAGCTTGGGACGGGGGGCCGAAGAGACCCAGTACTTC. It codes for CASSLGRGAEETQYF.

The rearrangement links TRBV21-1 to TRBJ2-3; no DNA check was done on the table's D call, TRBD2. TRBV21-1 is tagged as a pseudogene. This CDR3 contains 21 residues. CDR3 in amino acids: CASSSRHTLGLPSRDTDTQYF. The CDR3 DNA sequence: TGTGCCAGCAGCTCTCGGCACACCTTGGGACTACCGTCCCGAGACACAGATACGCAGTATTTT.

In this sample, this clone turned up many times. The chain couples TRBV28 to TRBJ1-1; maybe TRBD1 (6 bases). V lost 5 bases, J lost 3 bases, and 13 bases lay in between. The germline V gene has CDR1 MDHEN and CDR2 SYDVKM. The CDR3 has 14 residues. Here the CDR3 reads CASSLRRGYTEAFF. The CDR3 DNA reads TGTGCCAGCAGTCTCCGGAGGGGGTACACTGAAGCTTTCTTT.

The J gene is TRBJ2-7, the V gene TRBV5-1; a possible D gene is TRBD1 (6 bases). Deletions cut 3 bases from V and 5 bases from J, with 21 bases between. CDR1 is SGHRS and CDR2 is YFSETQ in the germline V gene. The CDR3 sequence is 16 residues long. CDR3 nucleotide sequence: TGCGCCAGCAGCTCGAAAACCTCTACTCAGGGGCACGAGCAGTACTTC. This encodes CASSSKTSTQGHEQYF.

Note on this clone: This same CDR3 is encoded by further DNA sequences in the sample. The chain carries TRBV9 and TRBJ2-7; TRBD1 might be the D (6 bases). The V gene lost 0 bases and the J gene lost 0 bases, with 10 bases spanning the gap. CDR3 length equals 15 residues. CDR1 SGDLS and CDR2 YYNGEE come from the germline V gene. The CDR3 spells CASSVAGGSSYEQYF. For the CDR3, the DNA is TGTGCCAGCAGCGTAGCTGGGGGCAGCTCCTACGAGCAGTACTTC.

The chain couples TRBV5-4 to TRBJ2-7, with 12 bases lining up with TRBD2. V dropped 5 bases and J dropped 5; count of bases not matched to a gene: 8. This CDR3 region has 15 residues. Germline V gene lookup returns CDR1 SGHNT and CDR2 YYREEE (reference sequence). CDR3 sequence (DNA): TGTGCCAGCAGTCGGACTAGCGGGGTGTCCCACGAGCAGTACTTC. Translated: CASSRTSGVSHEQYF.

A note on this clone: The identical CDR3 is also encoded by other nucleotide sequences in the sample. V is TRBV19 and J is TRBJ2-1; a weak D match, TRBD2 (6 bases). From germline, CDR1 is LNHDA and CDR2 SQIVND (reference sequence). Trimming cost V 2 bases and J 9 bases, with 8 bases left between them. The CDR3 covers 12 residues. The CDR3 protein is CASSIRGGEQFF. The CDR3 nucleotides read TGTGCCAGTAGTATAAGGGGAGGTGAGCAGTTCTTC.

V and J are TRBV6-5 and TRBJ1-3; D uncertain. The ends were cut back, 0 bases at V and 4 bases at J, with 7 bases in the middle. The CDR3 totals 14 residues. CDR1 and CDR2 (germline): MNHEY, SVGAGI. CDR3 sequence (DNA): TGTGCCAGCAGTTACTCTATTGCCGGAAACACCATATATTTT. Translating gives CASSYSIAGNTIYF.

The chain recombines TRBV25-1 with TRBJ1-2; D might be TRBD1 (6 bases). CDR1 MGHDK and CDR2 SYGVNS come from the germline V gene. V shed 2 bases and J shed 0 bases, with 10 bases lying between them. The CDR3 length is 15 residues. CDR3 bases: TGTGCCAGCAGTGAAATGGGGGCCGCTAACTATGGCTACACCTTC. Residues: CASSEMGAANYGYTF.

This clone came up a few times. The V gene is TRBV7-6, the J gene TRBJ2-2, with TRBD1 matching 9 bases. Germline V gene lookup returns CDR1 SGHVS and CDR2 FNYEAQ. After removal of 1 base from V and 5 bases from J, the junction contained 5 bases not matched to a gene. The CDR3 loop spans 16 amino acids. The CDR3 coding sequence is TGTGCCAGCAGCTTAGTACAGGGGGCTTATACCGGGGAGCTGTTTTTT. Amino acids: CASSLVQGAYTGELFF.

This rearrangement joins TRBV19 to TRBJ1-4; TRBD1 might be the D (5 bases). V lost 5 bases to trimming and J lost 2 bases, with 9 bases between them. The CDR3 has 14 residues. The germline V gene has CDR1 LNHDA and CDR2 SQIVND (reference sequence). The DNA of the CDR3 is TGTGCCAGTAGTTCAGGGCTCACTAATGAAAAACTGTTTTTT. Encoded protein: CASSSGLTNEKLFF.

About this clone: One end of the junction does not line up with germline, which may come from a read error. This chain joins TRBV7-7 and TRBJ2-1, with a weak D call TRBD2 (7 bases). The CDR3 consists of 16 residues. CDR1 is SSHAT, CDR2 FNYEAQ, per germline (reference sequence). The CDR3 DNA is TGTGCTAGCAGCTTAGGGGGTAAGGGAGGGTCTAATGAGCAGTTCTTC. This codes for CASSLGGKGGSNEQFF.

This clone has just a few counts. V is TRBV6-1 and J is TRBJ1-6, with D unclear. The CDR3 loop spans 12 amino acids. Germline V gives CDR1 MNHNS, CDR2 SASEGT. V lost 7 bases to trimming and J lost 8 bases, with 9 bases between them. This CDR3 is CASKFKDSPLHF. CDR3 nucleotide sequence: TGTGCCAGCAAATTCAAAGATTCACCCCTCCACTTT.

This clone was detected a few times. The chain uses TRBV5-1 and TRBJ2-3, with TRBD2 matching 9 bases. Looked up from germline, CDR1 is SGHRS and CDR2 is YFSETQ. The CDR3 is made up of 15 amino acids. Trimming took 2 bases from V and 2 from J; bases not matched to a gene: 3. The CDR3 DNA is TGCGCCAGCAGCTTAGCGGGGGGCCCCACAGATACGCAGTATTTT. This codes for CASSLAGGPTDTQYF.

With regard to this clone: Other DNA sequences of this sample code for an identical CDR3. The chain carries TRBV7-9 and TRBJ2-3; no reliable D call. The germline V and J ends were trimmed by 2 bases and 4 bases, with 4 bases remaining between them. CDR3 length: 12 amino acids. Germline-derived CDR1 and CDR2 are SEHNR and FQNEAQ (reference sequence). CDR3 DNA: TGTGCCAGCAGCTTACAGGCAGATACGCAGTATTTT. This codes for CASSLQADTQYF.

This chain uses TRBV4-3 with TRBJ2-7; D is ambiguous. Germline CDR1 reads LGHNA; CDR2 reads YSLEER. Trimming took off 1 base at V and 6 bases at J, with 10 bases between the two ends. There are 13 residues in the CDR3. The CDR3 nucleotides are TGCGCCAGCAGCCAAGCTCCCGGCTTCGAGCAGTACTTC. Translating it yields CASSQAPGFEQYF.

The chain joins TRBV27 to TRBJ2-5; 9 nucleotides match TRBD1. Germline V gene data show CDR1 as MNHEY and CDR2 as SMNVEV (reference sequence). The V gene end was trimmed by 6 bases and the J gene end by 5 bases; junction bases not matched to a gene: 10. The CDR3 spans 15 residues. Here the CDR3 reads CASRPGTGRIETQYF. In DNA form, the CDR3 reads TGTGCCAGCAGGCCGGGGACAGGGAGAATTGAGACCCAGTACTTC.

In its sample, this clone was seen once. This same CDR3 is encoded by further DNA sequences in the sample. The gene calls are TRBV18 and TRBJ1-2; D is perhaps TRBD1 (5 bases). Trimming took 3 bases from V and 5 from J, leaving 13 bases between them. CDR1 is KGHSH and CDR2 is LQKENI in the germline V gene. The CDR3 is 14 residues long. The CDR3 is CASSPNPGGYGYTF. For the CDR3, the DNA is TGTGCCAGCTCACCGAATCCGGGGGGGTATGGCTACACCTTC.

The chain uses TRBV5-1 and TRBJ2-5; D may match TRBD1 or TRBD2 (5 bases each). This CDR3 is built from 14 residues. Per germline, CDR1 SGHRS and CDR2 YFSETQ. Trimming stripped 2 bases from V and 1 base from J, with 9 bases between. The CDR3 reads CASSFRAGQETQYF. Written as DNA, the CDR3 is TGCGCCAGCAGCTTCAGGGCGGGCCAAGAGACCCAGTACTTC.